A single sample gave rise to the 12 T cell receptor beta chains below, sequenced in a study of beta chain features in type 1 diabetes. Reverse transcription of all isolated RNA meant that expressed TCRB transcripts were sequenced. Profiling relied on immunoSEQ multiplex PCR, and the TCRdb table lists in-frame clones only, not all of them. The table lists 500,000 to 700,000 clones, about 16% of them singletons. The sample consisted of naive CD4+ T cells from blood. The source of these receptors is a young man in good health.

CDR3: CAVGQGREKLFF. The DNA for the CDR3 is TGTGCCGTCGGACAGGGGCGGGAAAAACTGTTTTTT. V usage is TRBV28 and J usage is TRBJ1-4; 9 bases line up with TRBD1. The CDR3 covers 12 residues. The V gene end was trimmed by 11 bases and the J gene end by 8 bases; junction bases not matched to a gene: 6. Germline V lookup: CDR1 MDHEN, CDR2 SYDVKM.

The rearrangement links TRBV4-3 to TRBJ2-1; D is undetermined. In germline, CDR1 is LGHNA, CDR2 YSLEER. The germline V and J ends were trimmed by 0 bases and 6 bases, with 12 bases remaining between them. This CDR3 is 15 amino acids long. CDR3 sequence (DNA): TGCGCCAGCAGCCAAGATGGCCTCCAACGCAATGAGCAGTTCTTC. This codes for CASSQDGLQRNEQFF.

This clone has a handful of counts. CDR3 sequence: CASSLFRGANQPQHF. DNA for the CDR3: TGTGCCAGCAGCTTATTTCGGGGCGCTAATCAGCCCCAGCATTTT. The chain uses TRBV7-9 and TRBJ1-5; a weak D match, TRBD1 (5 bases). The germline V gene encodes CDR1 SEHNR and CDR2 FQNEAQ (reference sequence). The CDR3 has 15 amino acids. V lost 2 bases and J lost 4, with 12 bases in between.

V gene TRBV18 combines with J gene TRBJ1-5, with 7 bases identical to TRBD1. The trim removed 5 bases at V and 3 bases at J, leaving 10 bases unmatched. The CDR3 consists of 16 residues. The germline gives CDR1 KGHSH, CDR2 LQKENI. CDR3 sequence (DNA): TGTGCCAGCTCAACCATAGGGACAGCGAACAATCAGCCCCAGCATTTT. Its translation: CASSTIGTANNQPQHF.

In this sample, this clone turned up a few times. The chain is built from TRBV7-2 and TRBJ1-4; D unclear. This CDR3 is 15 amino acids long. Trimming pared 5 bases from V and 4 bases from J, leaving 14 bases between. The germline V gene has CDR1 SGHTA and CDR2 FQGNSA. CDR3 loop: CASSAKTGLNEKLFF. Written as DNA, the CDR3 is TGTGCCAGCAGCGCAAAGACCGGACTTAATGAAAAACTGTTTTTT.

This rearrangement joins TRBV7-9 to TRBJ2-1; D is ambiguous. Trimming took off 4 bases at V and 4 bases at J, with 11 bases between the two ends. The CDR3 loop spans 14 amino acids. Germline CDR1 is SEHNR and CDR2 is FQNEAQ (reference sequence). CDR3 in DNA: TGTGCCAGCAGCTCCGCCTCCTCTTACAATGAGCAGTTCTTC. Translation gives CASSSASSYNEQFF.

This clone was recorded a few times. CDR3 sequence reads: CASSSTGTSAGYTF. The CDR3, as DNA: TGTGCCAGCAGCTCTACCGGGACTTCGGCGGGCTACACCTTC. The chain is built from TRBV7-3 and TRBJ1-2, with D perhaps TRBD1 (5 bases). V lost 4 bases, J lost 8 bases, and 17 bases lay in between. Per germline, CDR1 SGHTA and CDR2 FQGTGA. The CDR3 spans 14 residues.

This clone was seen a few times. The J gene is TRBJ2-3, the V gene TRBV10-3; D could derive from TRBD1 or TRBD2 (6 bases each). The CDR3 has 18 amino acids. V was cut by 1 base and J by 4 bases, with 21 bases left in between. CDR1 is ENHRY and CDR2 is SYGVKD in the germline V gene. CDR3 sequence reads: CAISEWVKSGATPDTQYF. The CDR3 DNA is TGTGCCATCAGTGAGTGGGTCAAGTCGGGGGCAACTCCAGATACGCAGTATTTT.

CDR3 sequence reads: CASRSEGTGNQPQHF. DNA for the CDR3: TGTGCCAGCAGGAGTGAGGGTACAGGCAATCAGCCCCAGCATTTT. This chain links TRBV6-5 with TRBJ1-5; no reliable D call. There are 15 residues in the CDR3. Germline loops: CDR1 MNHEY, CDR2 SVGAGI. V lost 6 bases and J lost 2, with 14 bases in between.

This clone was detected only a few times. The rearrangement uses TRBV6-6 and TRBJ1-6; D is uncertain. This CDR3 has 14 amino acids. Germline CDR1 MNHNY, CDR2 SVGAGI (reference sequence). The V end was cut by 7 bases, the J end by 0 bases, with 7 bases between. The CDR3 spells CASTSSSYNSPLHF. CDR3 sequence (DNA): TGTGCCAGCACATCCAGCTCCTATAATTCACCCCTCCACTTT.

CDR3 nucleotide sequence: TGTGCCAGCAGCTTTGGCTTTAACTATGGCTACACCTTC. Amino acid sequence: CASSFGFNYGYTF. The chain links TRBV5-4 to TRBJ1-2; D is ambiguous. Germline CDR1 reads SGHNT; CDR2 reads YYREEE (reference sequence). With 2 bases removed from V and 1 base from J, the gap between germline ends came to 6 bases. The CDR3 covers 13 residues.

In its sample, this clone was seen a few times. CDR3 amino acids: CSVSGQTSNQPQHF. The DNA of the CDR3 is TGCAGCGTTAGTGGACAGACCAGCAATCAGCCCCAGCATTTT. This chain connects TRBV29-1 to TRBJ1-5; D is possibly TRBD1 (6 bases). Germline V gives CDR1 SQVTM, CDR2 ANQGSEA. The CDR3 is 14 residues long. Trimming shortened V by 5 bases and J by 1 base, and 12 bases separated the two germline ends.